This entry lists 14 T cell receptor beta chains sequenced from one sample in a study of blood T cell repertoires in COVID-19. Measured with immunoSEQ multiplex PCR; TCRdb has only the in-frame clones, and not every one. The table has about 150,000 clones, more than 80% seen once. Sequencing was carried out using peripheral blood. The receptors shown here come from a woman aged 55-75 years with active COVID-19.

This clone was counted once. The chain couples TRBV28 to TRBJ2-1, with D possibly TRBD1 on 6 matching bases. The CDR3 is 15 amino acids. Trimming took off 2 bases at V and 7 bases at J, with 15 bases between the two ends. Germline V CDR1 and CDR2: MDHEN, SYDVKM. The CDR3 bases are TGTGCCAGCAGTTTAGACAGGCCCCCTAGGAATGAGCAGTTCTTC. It yields the protein CASSLDRPPRNEQFF.

The V gene is TRBV21-1, the J gene TRBJ2-7; TRBD2, as called in the table, went unchecked against the DNA. TRBV21-1 has pseudogene status. The CDR3 sequence is 15 residues long. The DNA of the CDR3 is TGTGCCAGCAGCAAAGGAGCGGGAGTCCCCTACGAGCAGTACTTC. Protein sequence: CASSKGAGVPYEQYF.

The rearrangement joins TRBV9 to TRBJ1-1; tentatively, D is TRBD1 (5 bases). Germline V CDR1 and CDR2: SGDLS, YYNGEE. The CDR3 length is 14 residues. Deletions cut 3 bases from V and 1 base from J, with 10 bases between. In DNA form, the CDR3 reads TGTGCCAGCAGCGCCCGAGACAGGAACACTGAAGCTTTCTTT. This translates into CASSARDRNTEAFF.

This chain joins TRBV11-2 and TRBJ1-2; 7 bases line up with TRBD1. The CDR3 sequence is 17 residues long. Per the germline V gene, CDR1 is SGHAT and CDR2 is FQNNGV. J lost 3 bases, V lost 1 base, and 11 bases had no gene match. As DNA, the CDR3 is TGTGCCAGCAGCTTAGGGGGCCTTGGGACAGACGACTATGGCTACACCTTC. Encoded protein: CASSLGGLGTDDYGYTF.

The chain is built from TRBV19 and TRBJ2-7; 7 bases fit TRBD2. Germline CDR1 is LNHDA and CDR2 is SQIVND (reference sequence). V gave up 1 base and J gave up 0 bases; unmatched junction bases: 3. The CDR3 runs to 15 residues. CDR3 protein: CASSIGSGRSYEQYF. CDR3 DNA: TGTGCCAGTAGTATAGGTAGCGGGCGCTCCTACGAGCAGTACTTC.

The chain uses TRBV2 and TRBJ2-7; 13 nucleotides line up with TRBD2. After removal of 8 bases from V and 6 bases from J, the junction contained 7 bases not matched to a gene. This CDR3 is 14 amino acids long. The germline V gene has CDR1 SNHLY and CDR2 FYNNEI. The CDR3 is CASEGLAGLGEQYF. CDR3 DNA sequence: TGTGCCAGCGAGGGACTAGCGGGATTGGGCGAGCAGTACTTC.

This clone was seen just once. The chain recombines TRBV7-2 with TRBJ1-1, with 8 bases aligning to TRBD1. CDR3 size: 14 residues. Per the germline V gene, CDR1 is SGHTA and CDR2 is FQGNSA. Trimming at V came to 6 bases and at J to 6 bases, leaving 9 bases not matched to a gene. The DNA for the CDR3 is TGTGCCAGCAGTCCAGACAGGGGAAGCTCTGAAGCTTTCTTT. This translates into CASSPDRGSSEAFF.

Comments on this clone: The DNA is omitted, as the CDR3 cannot be located on it reliably, and the CDR3 follows TCRdb's listing. The chain uses TRBV7-3 and TRBJ1-2; TRBD1 reflects the table's D call only, with no check against the DNA. The germline V gene has CDR1 SGHTA and CDR2 FQGTGA. Counting both end residues, the CDR3 totals 13 amino acids. This CDR3 is CASSFGPGEGYTF.

The rearrangement uses TRBV9 and TRBJ2-5, with 11 positions matching TRBD1. J was trimmed by 5 bases and V by 3 bases; bases with no gene match: 9. This CDR3 comprises 16 residues. The germline CDR1 and CDR2 sequences are SGDLS and YYNGEE. CDR3 nucleotide sequence: TGTGCCAGCAGCGCAAACCCCGGGACAGGGGGGGAGACCCAGTACTTC. Its translation: CASSANPGTGGETQYF.

J is TRBJ2-6 and V is TRBV5-1; the D gene is possibly TRBD1 (5 bases). CDR1 and CDR2 from the germline V gene are SGHRS and YFSETQ. The CDR3 extends over 14 amino acids. Trimming stripped 6 bases from V and 0 bases from J, with 7 bases between. For the CDR3, the DNA is TGCGCCAGCACAGGGTACTCTGGGGCCAACGTCCTGACTTTC. It translates to CASTGYSGANVLTF.

The chain joins TRBV12-3 or TRBV12-4 to TRBJ2-5, with unresolved D. Trimming shortened V by 1 base and J by 3 bases, and 6 bases separated the two germline ends. This CDR3 is 13 amino acids long. The CDR3 DNA sequence: TGTGCCAGCAGTTTAGTGCAGGAAGAGACCCAGTACTTC. Its protein product is CASSLVQEETQYF.

This clone has only a few counts. This chain joins TRBV7-9 and TRBJ2-1; 12 bases fit TRBD2. From germline, CDR1 is SEHNR and CDR2 FQNEAQ (reference sequence). The length of the CDR3 is 15 residues. Trimming cost V 5 bases and J 10 bases; bases outside gene matches: 9. The CDR3, as DNA: TGTGCCAGCAGCCAACCGGGACTAGCGGGTTGGGAGCAGTTCTTC. Amino acid sequence: CASSQPGLAGWEQFF.

The genes are TRBV11-1 and TRBJ1-1; D unclear. There are 13 residues in the CDR3. Trimming cost V 0 bases and J 7 bases, with 9 bases left between them. Germline-derived CDR1 and CDR2 are SGHAT and FQDESV (reference sequence). The CDR3 region has the DNA TGTGCCAGCAGCTTAGCGCAGCGCATTGAAGCTTTCTTT. The encoded protein is CASSLAQRIEAFF.

The V and J genes are TRBV7-3 and TRBJ2-7; TRBD1 agrees at 10 bases. With V trimmed by 5 bases and J by 4 bases, 5 bases remained unmatched. Germline values: CDR1 SGHTA, CDR2 FQGTGA. This CDR3 is built from 14 residues. DNA of the CDR3: TGTGCCAGCAGCCAGGGGGGACAGGGGTACGAGCAGTACTTC. It yields the protein CASSQGGQGYEQYF. Looking up the rest from reference TRBV7-3 and TRBJ2-7 gives the full variable domain: GAGVSQTPSNKVTEKGKYVELRCDPISGHTALYWYRQSLGQGPEFLIYFQGTGAADDSGLPNDRFFAVRPEGSVSTLKIQRTERGDSAVYLCASSQGGQGYEQYFGPGTRLTVT.